This record concerns one TCR beta chain sequence. V dropped 5 bases and J dropped 8 bases, with 12 bases sitting between them. The CDR3 totals 12 residues. Germline CDR1 and CDR2: GTSNPN and SVGIG (reference sequence). This record comes from a study of T cell responses to AZD1222 COVID-19 vaccine. This table comes from immunoSEQ multiplex PCR, and its TCRdb copy is limited to in-frame clones, with some not included. The sample includes approximately 120,000 clones, 70% to 90% seen only once; the top ten take about 9.5%. The origin of this receptor is an adult who received the AZD1222 COVID-19 vaccine. The sample here was peripheral blood, taken 28 days after the second AZD1222 dose. V usage is TRBV30 and J usage is TRBJ1-4; D ambiguous. CDR3 nucleotides: TGTGCCTGGGACTTACAAGGGGAAAAACTGTTTTTT. The encoded protein is CAWDLQGEKLFF.